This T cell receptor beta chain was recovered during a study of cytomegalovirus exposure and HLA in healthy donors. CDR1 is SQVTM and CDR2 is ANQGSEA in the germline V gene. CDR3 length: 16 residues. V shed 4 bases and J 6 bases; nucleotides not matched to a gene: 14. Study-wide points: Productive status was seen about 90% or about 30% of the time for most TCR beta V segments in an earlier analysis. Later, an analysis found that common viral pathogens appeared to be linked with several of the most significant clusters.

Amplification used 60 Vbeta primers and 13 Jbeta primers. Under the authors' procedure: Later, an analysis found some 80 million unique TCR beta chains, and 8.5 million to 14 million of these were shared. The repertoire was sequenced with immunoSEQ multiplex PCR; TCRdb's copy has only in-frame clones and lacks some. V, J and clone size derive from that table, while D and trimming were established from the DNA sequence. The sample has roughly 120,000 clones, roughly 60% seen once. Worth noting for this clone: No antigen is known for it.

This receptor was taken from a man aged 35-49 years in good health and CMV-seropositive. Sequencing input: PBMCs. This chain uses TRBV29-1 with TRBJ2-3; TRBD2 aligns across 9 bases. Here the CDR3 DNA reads TGCAGCGTTGTATCCCAGGGTAGCGGGAGAACGGATACGCAGTATTTT. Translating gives CSVVSQGSGRTDTQYF.